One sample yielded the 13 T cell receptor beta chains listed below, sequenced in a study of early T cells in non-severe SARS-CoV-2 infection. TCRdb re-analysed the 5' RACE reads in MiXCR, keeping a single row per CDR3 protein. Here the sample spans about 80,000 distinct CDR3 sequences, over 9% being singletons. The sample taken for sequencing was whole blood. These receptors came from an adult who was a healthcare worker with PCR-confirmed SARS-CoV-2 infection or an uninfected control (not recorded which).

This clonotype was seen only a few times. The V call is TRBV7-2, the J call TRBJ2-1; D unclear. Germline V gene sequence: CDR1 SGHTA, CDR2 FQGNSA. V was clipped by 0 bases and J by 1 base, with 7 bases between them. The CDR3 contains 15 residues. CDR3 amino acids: CASSLAVGSYNEQFF. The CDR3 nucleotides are TGTGCCAGCAGCTTAGCGGTCGGATCCTACAATGAGCAGTTCTTC.

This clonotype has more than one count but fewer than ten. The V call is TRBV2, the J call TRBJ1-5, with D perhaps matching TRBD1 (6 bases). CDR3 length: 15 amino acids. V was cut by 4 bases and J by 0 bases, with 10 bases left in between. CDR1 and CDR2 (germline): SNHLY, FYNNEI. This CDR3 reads CASSVRQASNQPQHF. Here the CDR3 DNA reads TGTGCCAGCAGTGTAAGACAGGCTAGCAATCAGCCCCAGCATTTT.

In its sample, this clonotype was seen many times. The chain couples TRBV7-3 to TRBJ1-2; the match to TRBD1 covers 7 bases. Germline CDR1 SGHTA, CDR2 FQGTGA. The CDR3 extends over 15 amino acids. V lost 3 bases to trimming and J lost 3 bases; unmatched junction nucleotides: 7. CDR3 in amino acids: CASSLTGLQDYGYTF. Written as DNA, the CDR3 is TGTGCCAGCAGCTTGACAGGGCTCCAAGACTATGGCTACACCTTC.

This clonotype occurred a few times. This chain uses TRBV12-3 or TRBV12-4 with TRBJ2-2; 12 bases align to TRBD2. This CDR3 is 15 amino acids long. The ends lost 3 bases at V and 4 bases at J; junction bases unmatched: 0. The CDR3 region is CASSLTSGSTGELFF. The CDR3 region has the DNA TGTGCCAGCAGTTTGACTAGCGGGAGCACCGGGGAGCTGTTTTTT.

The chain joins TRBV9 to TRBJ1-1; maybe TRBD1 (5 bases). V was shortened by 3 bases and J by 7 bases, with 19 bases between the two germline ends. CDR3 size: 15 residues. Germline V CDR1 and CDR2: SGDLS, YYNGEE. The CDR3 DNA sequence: TGTGCCAGCAGCGAGGGGTCTGATCTGGGTATTGAAGCTTTCTTT. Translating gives CASSEGSDLGIEAFF. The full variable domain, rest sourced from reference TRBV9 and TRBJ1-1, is DSGVTQTPKHLITATGQRVTLRCSPRSGDLSVYWYQQSLDQGLQFLIQYYNGEERAKGNILERFSAQQFPDLHSELNLSSLELGDSALYFCASSEGSDLGIEAFFGQGTRLTVV.

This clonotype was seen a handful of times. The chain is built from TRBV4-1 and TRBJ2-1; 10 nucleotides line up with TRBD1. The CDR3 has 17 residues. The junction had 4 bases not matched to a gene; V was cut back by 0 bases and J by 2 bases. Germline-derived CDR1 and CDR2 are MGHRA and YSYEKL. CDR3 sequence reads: CASSQEAGTGAYNEQFF. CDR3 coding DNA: TGCGCCAGCAGCCAAGAGGCAGGGACAGGGGCCTACAATGAGCAGTTCTTC.

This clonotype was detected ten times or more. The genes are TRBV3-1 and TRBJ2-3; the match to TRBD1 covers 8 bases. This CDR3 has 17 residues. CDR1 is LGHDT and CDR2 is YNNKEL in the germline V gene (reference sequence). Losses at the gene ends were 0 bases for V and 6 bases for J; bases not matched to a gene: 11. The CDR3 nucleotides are TGTGCCAGCAGCCAAGACGCCGGGACAGGAGGGGTGGATACGCAGTATTTT. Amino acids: CASSQDAGTGGVDTQYF.

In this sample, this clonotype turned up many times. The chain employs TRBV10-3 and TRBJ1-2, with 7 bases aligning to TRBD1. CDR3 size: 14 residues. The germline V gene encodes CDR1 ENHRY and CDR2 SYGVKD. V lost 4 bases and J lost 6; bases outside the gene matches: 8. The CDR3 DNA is TGTGCCATCAGTGGCAGACAGGGAAAAGATGGCTACACCTTC. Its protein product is CAISGRQGKDGYTF.

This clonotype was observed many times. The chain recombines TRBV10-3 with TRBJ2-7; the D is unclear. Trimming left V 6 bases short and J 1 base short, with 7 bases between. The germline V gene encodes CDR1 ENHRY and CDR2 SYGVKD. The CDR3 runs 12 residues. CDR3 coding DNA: TGTGCCATCAGCACCCCTTCCTACGAGCAGTACTTC. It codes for CAISTPSYEQYF.

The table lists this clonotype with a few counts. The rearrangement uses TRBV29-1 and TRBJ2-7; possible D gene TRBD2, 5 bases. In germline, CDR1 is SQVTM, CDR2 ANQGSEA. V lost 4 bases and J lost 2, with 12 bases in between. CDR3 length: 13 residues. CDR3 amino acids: CSVVAGLTYEQYF. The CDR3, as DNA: TGCAGCGTTGTGGCAGGACTTACCTACGAGCAGTACTTC.

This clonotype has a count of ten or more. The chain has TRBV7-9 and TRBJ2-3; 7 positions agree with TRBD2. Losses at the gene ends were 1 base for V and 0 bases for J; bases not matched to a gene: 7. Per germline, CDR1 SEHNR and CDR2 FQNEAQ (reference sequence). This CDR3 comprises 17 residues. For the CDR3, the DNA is TGTGCCAGCAGCTTAGAGGGCAATAGCGGGAGCACAGATACGCAGTATTTT. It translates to CASSLEGNSGSTDTQYF.

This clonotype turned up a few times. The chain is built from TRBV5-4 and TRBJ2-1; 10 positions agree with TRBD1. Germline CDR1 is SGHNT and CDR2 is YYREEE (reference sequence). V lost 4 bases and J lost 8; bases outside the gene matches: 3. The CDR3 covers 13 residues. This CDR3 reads CASSTTGGDEQFF. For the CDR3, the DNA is TGTGCCAGCAGCACGACAGGGGGCGATGAGCAGTTCTTC.

The CDR3 bases are TGTGCCAGCACCCCTAAGGGTTGGGTCTACGAGCAGTACTTC. It codes for CASTPKGWVYEQYF. This chain uses TRBV7-9 with TRBJ2-7, with no clear D. The germline V gene encodes CDR1 SEHNR and CDR2 FQNEAQ (reference sequence). Trimming left V 7 bases short and J 3 bases short, with 16 bases between. The CDR3 has 14 amino acids.